One T cell receptor beta chain is described in this entry. Libraries were prepared by immunoSEQ multiplex PCR; TCRdb keeps only in-frame clonotypes and omits some of them. Of about 130,000 clones in the sample, roughly 90% were seen once. Germline V gene sequence: CDR1 SGHRS, CDR2 YFSETQ. The length of the CDR3 is 15 residues. Trimming at V came to 0 bases and at J to 9 bases, leaving 6 bases not matched to a gene. This record comes from a study of cytomegalovirus exposure and HLA in healthy donors. The receptor comes from a man aged 25-45 years in good health and CMV-seronegative. Sequencing was carried out using PBMCs. J is TRBJ2-1 and V is TRBV5-1; TRBD2 agrees at 10 bases. CDR3 nucleotides: TGCGCCAGCAGCTTGGTTCTAGCGGGAGTGTCTGAGCAGTTCTTC. Its protein is CASSLVLAGVSEQFF.